Only one count was recorded for the clone carrying this TCR beta chain. Antigen specificity is unknown. This sample is drawn from a study of graft-versus-host responses after intestinal transplantation. Across the whole study: Anti-thymocyte globulin was used for induction in all recipients, who then took tacrolimus and steroids for approximately 3 years.

Some clones are missing from TCRdb's copy, which holds only in-frame ones; the method was immunoSEQ multiplex PCR. The table has around 99,000 clones, approximately 86% seen once; the top ten hold less than 0.85%. Germline CDR1 is KGHSH and CDR2 is LQKENI. The CDR3 length is 14 residues. V gave up 7 bases and J gave up 3 bases, with 15 bases separating them. The V and J genes are TRBV18 and TRBJ1-1; D might be TRBD1 (6 bases). The TCR originated in a human donor who was the organ donor for an intestinal transplant. The sequencing used unstimulated CD4+ T cells sorted from spleen or lymph node cells, collected before transplant. CDR3 nucleotide sequence: TGTGCCAGCTTTTCCGGGGGGGGCTACACTGAAGCTTTCTTT. Its protein is CASFSGGGYTEAFF.